This T cell receptor (beta chain) was documented in a study of graft-versus-host responses after intestinal transplantation. This clone was recorded only once. Per the germline V gene, CDR1 is SGHTS and CDR2 is YDEGEE. Trimming cost V 4 bases and J 1 base, with 9 bases left between them. The CDR3 runs 15 residues. The data were produced by immunoSEQ multiplex PCR, yet TCRdb's version contains in-frame clones alone and is incomplete. The sample consists of approximately 20,000 clones, around 41% of them appearing once. The plating included roughly 200,000 irradiated, violet-dye-labeled stimulator cells together with roughly 200,000 CFSE-labeled responder cells.

This sequence joins TRBV5-8 and TRBJ2-6; D uncertain. This clonotype was sampled from a human patient who received an intestinal transplant. The sequencing here drew on alloreactive CD8+ T cells from a mixed lymphocyte reaction culture, taken before intestinal transplant. Subset of the sample: CFSE-low proliferating T cells sorted from roughly six-day pre-transplant mixed lymphocyte reaction (GvH or HvG direction). The CDR3 protein is CASSLDISGANVLTF. Here the CDR3 DNA reads TGTGCCAGCAGCCTAGACATATCTGGGGCCAACGTCCTGACTTTC.